This T cell receptor (beta chain) was captured by sequencing in a study of cytomegalovirus exposure and HLA in healthy donors. This clone was seen only a few times. The CDR3 runs 17 residues. The V gene's germline CDR1 is MGHRA and CDR2 YSYEKL. The ends were cut back, 1 base at V and 1 base at J, with 16 bases in the middle. The PCR used 60 Vbeta and 13 Jbeta primers. Some clones are missing from TCRdb's copy, which holds only in-frame ones; the method was immunoSEQ multiplex PCR. This repertoire shows over 100,000 clones, just under 80% found once; its top ten account for 0.95% to 1.4%. Sequences were obtained from PBMCs. The J gene is TRBJ1-1, the V gene TRBV4-1; tentative D call: TRBD1 (5 bases). The source of this sequence is a male donor in good health and CMV-seronegative. CDR3 sequence reads: CASSQVATGGRNTEAFF. The CDR3 DNA reads as TGCGCCAGCAGCCAAGTGGCGACGGGGGGTAGGAACACTGAAGCTTTCTTT.